This T cell receptor (beta chain) stems from a study of siplizumab effects on memory and regulatory T cells. It was about 100,000 TCR templates that were assayed per sample. Clones were sequenced by immunoSEQ multiplex PCR, and TCRdb holds only the in-frame ones, with some missing. The sample lists about 87,000 clones, over 80% occurring once. The study, taken as a whole, reports: It was not possible to assign a naive or memory phenotype to roughly 75-95% of proliferating CD4+ or CD8+ clones. Memory cells seemed less diverse than naive T cells, which seemed major alloresponse contributors. Siplizumab significantly decreased alloreactive sequences from unstimulated CD4+ memory cells.

Worth noting for this clone: Its antigen remains unidentified.

Sequenced input: Tregs sorted from blood. The clonotype originates from a human donor in good health.

Written as DNA, the CDR3 is TGTGCCAGCAGCTTGAGACTAGCGGGGGGCGTCGGGGAGCTGTTTTTT. The encoded protein is CASSLRLAGGVGELFF. The rearrangement links TRBV5-4 to TRBJ2-2; 13 bases agree with TRBD2. V shed 1 base and J 7 bases; nucleotides not matched to a gene: 4. Germline V gene sequence: CDR1 SGHNT, CDR2 YYREEE (reference sequence). The CDR3 totals 16 residues.